The 15 T cell receptor beta chains below were found in one sample sequenced in a study of blood T cell repertoires in COVID-19. Repertoires were generated with immunoSEQ multiplex PCR, while TCRdb's copy carries only in-frame clones and drops some. The repertoire includes 100,000 or so clones, around 85% of them detected once, and 1.5% to 2% sits in the top ten. Material: peripheral blood. The receptors derive from a woman between 65 and 79 years old with active or convalescent COVID-19.

The CDR3, as DNA: TGTGCCAGCAGCTTAAGTCGCGGGGCCACTAATGAAAAACTGTTTTTT. Encoded protein: CASSLSRGATNEKLFF. The rearrangement links TRBV7-9 to TRBJ1-4; possibly TRBD1 for D (5 bases). V lost 2 bases, J lost 2 bases, and 12 bases lay in between. Germline V gene sequence: CDR1 SEHNR, CDR2 FQNEAQ (reference sequence). This CDR3 is built from 16 residues.

The rearrangement links TRBV18 to TRBJ2-3, with D perhaps matching TRBD2 (6 bases). The V gene lost 3 bases and the J gene lost 8 bases, with 12 bases spanning the gap. Germline values: CDR1 KGHSH, CDR2 LQKENI. The CDR3 sequence is 13 residues long. The CDR3 reads CASSPLKEGTQYF. The CDR3 region has the DNA TGTGCCAGCTCACCCCTTAAGGAGGGTACGCAGTATTTT.

The rearrangement joins TRBV30 to TRBJ1-1; 7 bases map to TRBD1. This CDR3 is 14 amino acids long. The junction had 9 bases not matched to a gene; V was cut back by 5 bases and J by 3 bases. The germline V gene encodes CDR1 GTSNPN and CDR2 SVGIG (reference sequence). The CDR3 DNA reads as TGTGCCTGGGTACAGGGGCCGGGGGACACTGAAGCTTTCTTT. This translates into CAWVQGPGDTEAFF.

This rearrangement joins TRBV27 to TRBJ2-7, with TRBD1 identical over 9 bases. This CDR3 comprises 14 residues. The germline gives CDR1 MNHEY, CDR2 SMNVEV (reference sequence). V was clipped by 5 bases and J by 3 bases; unmatched bases: 5. As DNA, the CDR3 is TGTGCCAGCAGTGCAGACAGGGGGTTCTACGAGCAGTACTTC. Residues: CASSADRGFYEQYF.

V gene TRBV4-3 combines with J gene TRBJ2-3; 8 bases agree with TRBD2. J was trimmed by 3 bases and V by 1 base; bases with no gene match: 6. Germline V CDR1 and CDR2: LGHNA, YSLEER. The CDR3 has 16 residues. CDR3 protein: CASSQVSGEGTDTQYF. CDR3 bases: TGCGCCAGCAGCCAAGTTAGCGGGGAAGGTACAGATACGCAGTATTTT.

This chain uses TRBV3-1 (or the pseudogene TRBV3-2) with TRBJ1-2, with 7 bases lining up with TRBD1. The CDR3 has 13 residues. The J segment lost 8 bases and the V segment lost 0 bases, leaving 3 bases of the junction unmatched. Germline V gives CDR1 LGHDT, CDR2 YNNKEL (reference sequence). The CDR3 here is CASSQDTGVGYTF. CDR3 nucleotide sequence: TGTGCCAGCAGCCAAGATACAGGGGTAGGCTACACCTTC.

The chain is built from TRBV5-1 and TRBJ2-3; D gene ambiguous. V was clipped by 1 base and J by 2 bases, with 8 bases between them. This CDR3 is 14 amino acids long. Looked up from germline, CDR1 is SGHRS and CDR2 is YFSETQ. The CDR3 bases are TGCGCCAGCAGCTTGACGGGTCCCACAGATACGCAGTATTTT. This sequence encodes CASSLTGPTDTQYF. Full variable domain (missing parts from reference TRBV5-1 and TRBJ2-3): KAGVTQTPRYLIKTRGQQVTLSCSPISGHRSVSWYQQTPGQGLQFLFEYFSETQRNKGNFPGRFSGRQFSNSRSEMNVSTLELGDSALYLCASSLTGPTDTQYFGPGTRLTVL.

The V call is TRBV4-3, the J call TRBJ2-2; tentatively, D is TRBD1 (5 bases). Germline CDR1 and CDR2: LGHNA and YSLEER. The CDR3 is 17 amino acids. V dropped 1 base and J dropped 0 bases, with 12 bases sitting between them. The CDR3 loop reads CASSQAVQGANTGELFF. The CDR3 coding sequence is TGCGCCAGCAGCCAAGCCGTCCAGGGTGCGAACACCGGGGAGCTGTTTTTT.

DNA for the CDR3: TGTGCCAGCAGGCATAGGACAGGCGGCTACACCTTC. Translated, it gives CASRHRTGGYTF. The gene calls are TRBV28 and TRBJ1-2; TRBD1 agrees at 7 bases. The CDR3 covers 12 residues. Germline trimming cut 6 bases from V and 8 bases from J; bases unmatched to any gene: 6. Per the germline V gene, CDR1 is MDHEN and CDR2 is SYDVKM.

The chain recombines TRBV6-5 with TRBJ1-5; tentatively, D is TRBD1 (6 bases). V lost 8 bases to trimming and J lost 5 bases, with 13 bases between them. The CDR3 runs to 13 residues. Looked up from germline, CDR1 is MNHEY and CDR2 is SVGAGI. The CDR3: CASWGGAYQPQHF. The CDR3, as DNA: TGTGCCAGCTGGGGGGGGGCTTATCAGCCCCAGCATTTT.

This chain uses TRBV3-1 (or the pseudogene TRBV3-2) with TRBJ1-1; D ambiguous. The CDR3 covers 13 residues. Trimming took 4 bases from V and 7 from J, leaving 13 bases between them. Looked up from germline, CDR1 is LGHDT and CDR2 is YNNKEL (reference sequence). In DNA form, the CDR3 reads TGTGCCAGCAGCCGAGATGCGCGGGGTGAAGCTTTCTTT. As protein: CASSRDARGEAFF.

This clone was found once. The rearrangement joins TRBV7-2 to TRBJ1-3; no clear D gene. Germline loops: CDR1 SGHTA, CDR2 FQGNSA. Trimming stripped 0 bases from V and 2 bases from J, with 8 bases between. CDR3 size: 15 residues. The CDR3: CASSLAQAPGNTIYF. The CDR3 bases are TGTGCCAGCAGCTTAGCGCAGGCCCCTGGAAACACCATATATTTT.

The V and J genes are TRBV28 and TRBJ2-3; 8 bases are a match to TRBD1. This CDR3 spans 15 amino acids. V lost 3 bases to trimming and J lost 0 bases; unmatched junction nucleotides: 2. Germline V gene data show CDR1 as MDHEN and CDR2 as SYDVKM. CDR3 residues: CASSLGTGSTDTQYF. Written as DNA, the CDR3 is TGTGCCAGCAGTTTGGGGACAGGAAGCACAGATACGCAGTATTTT.

This clone was counted a single time. The chain combines TRBV28 with TRBJ2-7, with D perhaps matching TRBD2 (5 bases). The V end was cut by 6 bases, the J end by 7 bases, with 10 bases between. The CDR3 totals 11 residues. Germline V lookup: CDR1 MDHEN, CDR2 SYDVKM. CDR3 in amino acids: CASSEGWEQYF. In nucleotides, the CDR3 is TGTGCCAGCAGCGAGGGCTGGGAGCAGTACTTC.

The chain combines TRBV19 with TRBJ1-3; unclear D gene. CDR1 is LNHDA, CDR2 SQIVND, per germline (reference sequence). The CDR3 loop spans 13 amino acids. V was clipped by 7 bases and J by 3 bases, with 10 bases between them. In nucleotides, the CDR3 is TGTGCCAGTACGCCCGGGGTTGGAAACACCATATATTTT. Its protein product is CASTPGVGNTIYF.